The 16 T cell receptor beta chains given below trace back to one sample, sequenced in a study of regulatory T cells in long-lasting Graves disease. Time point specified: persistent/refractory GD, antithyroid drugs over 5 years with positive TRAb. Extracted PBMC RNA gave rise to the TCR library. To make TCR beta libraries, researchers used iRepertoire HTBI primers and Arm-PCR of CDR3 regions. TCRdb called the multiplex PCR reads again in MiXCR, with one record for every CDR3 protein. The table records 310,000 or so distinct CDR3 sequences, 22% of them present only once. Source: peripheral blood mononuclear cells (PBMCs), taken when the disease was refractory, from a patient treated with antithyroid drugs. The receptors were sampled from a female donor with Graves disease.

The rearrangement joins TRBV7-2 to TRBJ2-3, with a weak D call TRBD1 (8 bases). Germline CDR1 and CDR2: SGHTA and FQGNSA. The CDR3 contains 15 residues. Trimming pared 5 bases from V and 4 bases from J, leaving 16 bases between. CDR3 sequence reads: CASSLQGGYSDTQYF. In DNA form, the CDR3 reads TGTGCCAGCAGCCTACAGGGGGGGTATTCAGATACGCAGTATTTT.

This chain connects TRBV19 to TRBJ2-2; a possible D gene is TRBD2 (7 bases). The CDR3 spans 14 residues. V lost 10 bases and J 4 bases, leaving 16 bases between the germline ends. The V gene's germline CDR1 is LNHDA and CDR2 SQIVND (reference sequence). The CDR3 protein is CATNREGTTGELFF. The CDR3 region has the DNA TGTGCCACGAACAGGGAGGGTACCACCGGGGAGCTGTTTTTT. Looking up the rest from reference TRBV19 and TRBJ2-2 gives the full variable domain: DGGITQSPKYLFRKEGQNVTLSCEQNLNHDAMYWYRQDPGQGLRLIYYSQIVNDFQKGDIAEGYSVSREKKESFPLTVTSAQKNPTAFYLCATNREGTTGELFFGEGSRLTVL.

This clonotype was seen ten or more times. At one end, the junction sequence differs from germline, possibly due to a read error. The DNA for the CDR3 is TGTGCCAGCAGTCTAGCGCAGGGGAGTCAGCCCCAGCATTTT. It is translated as CASSLAQGSQPQHF. The chain recombines TRBV12-3 or TRBV12-4 with TRBJ1-5; TRBD1 is a possible D gene (6 bases). The CDR3 consists of 14 residues.

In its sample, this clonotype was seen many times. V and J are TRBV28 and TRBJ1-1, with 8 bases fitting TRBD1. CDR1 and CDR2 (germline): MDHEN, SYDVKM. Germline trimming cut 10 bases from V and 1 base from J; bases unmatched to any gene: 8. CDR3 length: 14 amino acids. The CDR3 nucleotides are TGTGCCACCATCGCAGGGGGCGCGAACACTGAAGCTTTCTTT. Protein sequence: CATIAGGANTEAFF. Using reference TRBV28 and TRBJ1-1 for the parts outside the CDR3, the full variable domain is DVKVTQSSRYLVKRTGEKVFLECVQDMDHENMFWYRQDPGLGLRLIYFSYDVKMKEKGDIPEGYSVSREKKERFSLILESASTNQTSMYLCATIAGGANTEAFFGQGTRLTVV.

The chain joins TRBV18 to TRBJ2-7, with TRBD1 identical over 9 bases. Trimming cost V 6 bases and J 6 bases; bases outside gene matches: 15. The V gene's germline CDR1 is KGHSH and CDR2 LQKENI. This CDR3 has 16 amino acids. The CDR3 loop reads CASSPAAGTGYGEQYF. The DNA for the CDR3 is TGTGCCAGCTCGCCCGCGGCTGGGACAGGGTACGGCGAGCAGTACTTC.

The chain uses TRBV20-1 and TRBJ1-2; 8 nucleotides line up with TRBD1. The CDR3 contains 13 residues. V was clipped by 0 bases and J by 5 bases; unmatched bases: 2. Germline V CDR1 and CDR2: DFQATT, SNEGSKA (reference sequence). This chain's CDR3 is CSAREGQGYGYTF. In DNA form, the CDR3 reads TGCAGTGCTAGAGAAGGACAGGGTTATGGCTACACCTTC.

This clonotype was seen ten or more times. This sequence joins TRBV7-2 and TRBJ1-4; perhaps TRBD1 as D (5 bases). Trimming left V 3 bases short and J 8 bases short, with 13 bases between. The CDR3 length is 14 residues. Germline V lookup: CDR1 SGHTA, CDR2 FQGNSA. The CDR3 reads CASSFGREGEKLFF. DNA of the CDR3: TGTGCCAGCAGCTTTGGCAGGGAAGGAGAAAAACTGTTTTTT.

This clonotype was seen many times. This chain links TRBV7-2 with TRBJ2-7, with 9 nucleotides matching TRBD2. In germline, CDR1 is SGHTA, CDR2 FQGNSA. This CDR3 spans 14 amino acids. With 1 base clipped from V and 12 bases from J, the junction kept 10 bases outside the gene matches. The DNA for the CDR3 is TGTGCCAGCAGCTTAGACTCGCGGGAGGGCCCTCGGTACTTC. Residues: CASSLDSREGPRYF.

CDR3 region: CATSRDSQGIETQYF. The CDR3 DNA reads TGTGCCACCAGCAGAGATTCCCAGGGTATTGAGACCCAGTACTTC. This sequence joins TRBV15 and TRBJ2-5; D perhaps matches TRBD1 (5 bases). CDR1 and CDR2 (germline): LNHNV, YYDKDF (reference sequence). This CDR3 is 15 amino acids long. Trimming removed 0 bases at V and 5 bases at J, with 13 bases between.

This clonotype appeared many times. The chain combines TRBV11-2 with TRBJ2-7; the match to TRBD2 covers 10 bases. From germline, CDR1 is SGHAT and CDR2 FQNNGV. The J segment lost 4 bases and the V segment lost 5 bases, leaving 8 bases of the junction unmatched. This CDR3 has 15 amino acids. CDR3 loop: CASSPTGTSEYEQYF. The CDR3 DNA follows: TGTGCCAGCAGCCCTACAGGGACTAGCGAGTACGAGCAGTACTTC.

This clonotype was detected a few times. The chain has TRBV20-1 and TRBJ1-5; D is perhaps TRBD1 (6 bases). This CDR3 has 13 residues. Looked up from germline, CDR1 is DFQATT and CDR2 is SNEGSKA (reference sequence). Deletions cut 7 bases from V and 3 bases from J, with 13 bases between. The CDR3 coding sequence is TGCAGTGTTCGGACAGAGCCCAATCAGCCCCAGCATTTT. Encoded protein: CSVRTEPNQPQHF.

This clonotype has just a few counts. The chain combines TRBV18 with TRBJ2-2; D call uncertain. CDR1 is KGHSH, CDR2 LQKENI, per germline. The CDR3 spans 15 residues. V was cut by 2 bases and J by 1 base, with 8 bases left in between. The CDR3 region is CASSPGFGNTGELFF. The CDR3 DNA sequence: TGTGCCAGCTCACCAGGATTCGGGAACACCGGGGAGCTGTTTTTT.

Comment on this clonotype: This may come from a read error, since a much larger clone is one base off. The CDR3 bases are TGCGCCAGCAGTAAGACGGACCAAGGGACCCAGTACTTC. This codes for CASSKTDQGTQYF. The rearrangement uses TRBV10-1 and TRBJ2-5; D unclear. This CDR3 contains 13 residues. Germline V gene lookup returns CDR1 WNHNN and CDR2 SYGVQD (reference sequence).

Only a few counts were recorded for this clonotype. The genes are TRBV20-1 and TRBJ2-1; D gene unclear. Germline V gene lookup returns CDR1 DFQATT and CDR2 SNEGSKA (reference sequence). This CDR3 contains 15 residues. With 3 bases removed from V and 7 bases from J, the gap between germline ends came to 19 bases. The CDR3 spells CSASLKYWERNEQFF. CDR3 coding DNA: TGCAGTGCTAGCCTGAAGTATTGGGAAAGGAATGAGCAGTTCTTC.

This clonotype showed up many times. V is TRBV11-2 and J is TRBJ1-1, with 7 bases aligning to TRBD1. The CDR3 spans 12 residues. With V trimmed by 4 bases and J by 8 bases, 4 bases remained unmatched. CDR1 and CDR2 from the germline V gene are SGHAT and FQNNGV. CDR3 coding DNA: TGTGCCAGCAGCTCCCCGGACAGGGAAGCTTTCTTT. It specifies CASSSPDREAFF.

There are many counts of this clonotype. The CDR3 DNA reads as TGTGCCAGTAGTAAGTCGACAGGTCGGGATGGCTACACCTTC. Protein product: CASSKSTGRDGYTF. J is TRBJ1-2 and V is TRBV19, with D possibly matching TRBD1 (6 bases). CDR1 is LNHDA, CDR2 SQIVND, per germline (reference sequence). The CDR3 runs 14 residues. The V end was cut by 4 bases, the J end by 6 bases, with 15 bases between.